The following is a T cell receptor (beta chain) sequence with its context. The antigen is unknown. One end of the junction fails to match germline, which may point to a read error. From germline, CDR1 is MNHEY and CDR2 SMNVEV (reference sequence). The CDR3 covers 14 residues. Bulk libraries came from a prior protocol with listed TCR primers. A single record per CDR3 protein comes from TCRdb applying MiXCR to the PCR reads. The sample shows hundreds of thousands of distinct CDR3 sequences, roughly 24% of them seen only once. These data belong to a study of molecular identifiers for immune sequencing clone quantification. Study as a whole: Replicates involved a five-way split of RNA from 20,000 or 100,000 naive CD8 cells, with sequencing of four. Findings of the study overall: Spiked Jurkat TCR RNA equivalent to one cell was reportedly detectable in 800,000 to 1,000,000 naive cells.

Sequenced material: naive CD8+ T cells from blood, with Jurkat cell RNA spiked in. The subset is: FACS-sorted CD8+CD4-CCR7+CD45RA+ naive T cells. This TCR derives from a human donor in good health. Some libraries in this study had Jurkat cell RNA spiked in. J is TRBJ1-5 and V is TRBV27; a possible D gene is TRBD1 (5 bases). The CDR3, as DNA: TGTGACAGCAGTTCTAGCCAAGGGGATCAGCCCCAGCATTTT. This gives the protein CDSSSSQGDQPQHF.